The entry that follows covers one T cell receptor (beta chain) sequence. These data come from a study of T-cell memory formation after mild COVID-19. The CDR3 has 16 amino acids. V lost 3 bases and J lost 6, with 22 bases in between. In germline, CDR1 is DFQATT, CDR2 SNEGSKA (reference sequence). The authors produced TCR alpha and TCR beta cDNA libraries with sample barcodes and UMIs by 5'RACE using constant-segment primers. In TCRdb, the 5' RACE reads were re-called with MiXCR into one record per CDR3 protein. The sample has 150,000 to 200,000 distinct CDR3 sequences, less than 40% seen once; the top ten hold around 11%.

The V and J genes are TRBV20-1 and TRBJ2-3, with D tentatively TRBD2 (5 bases). The sequence was obtained from an adult woman who had mild COVID-19 (a few samples of this study predate the infection). Cell type and time point are not known. Sequenced input: PBMCs or a T cell subset sorted from them (not recorded which). The CDR3 DNA reads as TGCAGTGCTAGCCGCGCCGGGAAGCTCCCGGGGGATACGCAGTATTTT. Residues: CSASRAGKLPGDTQYF.